A single sample gave rise to the 27 T cell receptor beta chains below, sequenced in a study of blood T cell repertoires in COVID-19. Assay used: immunoSEQ multiplex PCR; TCRdb lists only in-frame clones, some missing. The repertoire holds some 290,000 clones, with roughly 90% as singletons. The sequencing input was PBMCs or T cells enriched from blood (not recorded which). The receptors were gathered from a woman in her 30s who had been exposed to COVID-19.

The gene calls are TRBV5-5 and TRBJ2-1; TRBD1 aligns across 7 bases. V was pared by 3 bases and J by 8 bases, with 8 bases of the junction left unmatched. There are 14 residues in the CDR3. Germline lookup yields CDR1 SGHKS and CDR2 YYEKEE (reference sequence). The CDR3 sequence is CASSSQTGRYEQFF. As DNA, the CDR3 is TGTGCCAGCAGCTCCCAGACAGGGCGCTATGAGCAGTTCTTC.

CDR3 DNA: TGTGCCAGCAGCTTAGTAGCGGGGGGGCTCACCGGGGAGCTGTTTTTT. Amino acid sequence: CASSLVAGGLTGELFF. The J gene is TRBJ2-2, the V gene TRBV7-8; 11 positions agree with TRBD2. CDR3 length: 16 amino acids. V lost 1 base and J lost 4; bases outside the gene matches: 2. The germline CDR1 and CDR2 sequences are SGHVS and FQNEAQ. Complete variable domain (other parts from reference TRBV7-8 and TRBJ2-2): GAGVSQSPRYKVAKRGQDVALRCDPISGHVSLFWYQQALGQGPEFLTYFQNEAQLDKSGLPSDRFFAERPEGSVSTLKIQRTQQEDSAVYLCASSLVAGGLTGELFFGEGSRLTVL.

This chain uses TRBV7-3 with TRBJ1-1; 7 bases map to TRBD1. Germline V gives CDR1 SGHTA, CDR2 FQGTGA. V shed 5 bases, J shed 2 bases, and the junction held 5 bases outside the gene matches. This CDR3 has 14 residues. CDR3 amino acids: CASSPRDSNTEAFF. CDR3 in DNA: TGTGCCAGCAGCCCCCGGGACAGCAACACTGAAGCTTTCTTT.

The chain combines TRBV5-4 with TRBJ2-7; D unclear. V was pared by 1 base and J by 4 bases, with 6 bases between. The CDR3 totals 12 residues. Per the germline V gene, CDR1 is SGHNT and CDR2 is YYREEE (reference sequence). DNA of the CDR3: TGTGCCAGCAGCTTGCGGCGGTACGAGCAGTACTTC. Translated: CASSLRRYEQYF.

For the CDR3, the DNA is TGTGCCATCAGTGAAGTTGAGGGGGATAAGCCCCAGCATTTT. Residues: CAISEVEGDKPQHF. The chain employs TRBV10-3 and TRBJ1-5; D is possibly TRBD1 (6 bases). CDR3 length equals 14 residues. Germline-derived CDR1 and CDR2 are ENHRY and SYGVKD. Trimming left V 3 bases short and J 8 bases short, with 14 bases between.

The J gene is TRBJ1-1, the V gene TRBV5-4; D possibly corresponds to TRBD1 (6 bases). The CDR3 covers 15 residues. Germline V lookup: CDR1 SGHNT, CDR2 YYREEE (reference sequence). The V end lost 4 bases, the J end lost 2 bases, and 15 bases lay between the germline ends. CDR3 amino acids: CASSPDPGDNTEAFF. The CDR3 DNA reads TGTGCCAGCAGCCCGGACCCAGGGGACAACACTGAAGCTTTCTTT.

This clone was recorded a few times. The V gene is TRBV9, the J gene TRBJ2-7, with D possibly matching TRBD1 (6 bases). CDR3 size: 14 residues. Deletions cut 4 bases from V and 2 bases from J, with 13 bases between. CDR1 and CDR2 from the germline V gene are SGDLS and YYNGEE. The CDR3 reads CASSPRQDPYEQYF. DNA for the CDR3: TGTGCCAGCAGCCCCCGACAGGACCCCTACGAGCAGTACTTC.

The rearrangement uses TRBV18 and TRBJ2-5; the D gene is possibly TRBD2 (6 bases). Germline loops: CDR1 KGHSH, CDR2 LQKENI. The CDR3 is 16 amino acids. Trimming took off 0 bases at V and 0 bases at J, with 11 bases between the two ends. The CDR3 DNA reads as TGTGCCAGCTCACCACCTTCGCGGGGATACCAAGAGACCCAGTACTTC. It specifies CASSPPSRGYQETQYF.

The chain uses TRBV5-6 and TRBJ1-4, with D tentatively TRBD1 (5 bases). Germline lookup yields CDR1 SGHDT and CDR2 YYEEEE. The V end lost 0 bases, the J end lost 2 bases, and 8 bases lay between the germline ends. This CDR3 is built from 15 residues. The CDR3: CASSLGPGTNEKLFF. DNA for the CDR3: TGTGCCAGCAGCTTGGGTCCAGGGACTAATGAAAAACTGTTTTTT.

This sequence joins TRBV30 and TRBJ2-3; no reliable D call. This CDR3 is built from 11 residues. Germline V gene data show CDR1 as GTSNPN and CDR2 as SVGIG (reference sequence). The V end lost 2 bases, the J end lost 2 bases, and 2 bases lay between the germline ends. DNA of the CDR3: TGTGCCTGGAGTCACACAGATACGCAGTATTTT. As protein: CAWSHTDTQYF.

The CDR3 DNA reads TGCGCCAGCAGCTTGGACCGCCAGGGGAATTCACCCCTCCACTTT. This encodes CASSLDRQGNSPLHF. The V and J genes are TRBV5-1 and TRBJ1-6; D is possibly TRBD1 (6 bases). The V end lost 0 bases, the J end lost 7 bases, and 11 bases lay between the germline ends. Germline V lookup: CDR1 SGHRS, CDR2 YFSETQ. This CDR3 is built from 15 residues.

The J gene is TRBJ2-6, the V gene TRBV5-1; 11 positions match TRBD1. The CDR3 length is 18 residues. The junction had 7 bases not matched to a gene; V was cut back by 4 bases and J by 1 base. Per the germline V gene, CDR1 is SGHRS and CDR2 is YFSETQ. The CDR3 sequence: CASSPRRDRGSGANVLTF. The CDR3 nucleotides read TGCGCCAGCAGCCCAAGACGGGACAGGGGGTCTGGGGCCAACGTCCTGACTTTC.

As to this clone: The same CDR3 is also encoded by other DNA sequences in this sample. The chain is built from TRBV12-3 or TRBV12-4 and TRBJ1-2; tentative D call: TRBD1 (5 bases). This CDR3 spans 13 amino acids. The V gene lost 2 bases and the J gene lost 5 bases, with 9 bases spanning the gap. The CDR3 is CASSLWGGYGYTF. The CDR3 DNA follows: TGTGCCAGCAGTTTATGGGGGGGGTATGGCTACACCTTC.

V is TRBV19 and J is TRBJ1-1, with a possible D match to TRBD1 (5 bases). The germline CDR1 and CDR2 sequences are LNHDA and SQIVND (reference sequence). The CDR3 consists of 15 residues. V lost 5 bases and J 1 base, leaving 14 bases between the germline ends. In DNA, the CDR3 is TGTGCCAGTAGTTCCCCGGGACTCAAGAACACTGAAGCTTTCTTT. Translation gives CASSSPGLKNTEAFF.

The CDR3 region is CASSLGGTAEAFF. The DNA for the CDR3 is TGTGCCAGTAGTCTTGGGGGGACAGCTGAAGCTTTCTTT. The chain links TRBV19 to TRBJ1-1; 7 positions match TRBD1. Germline CDR1 is LNHDA and CDR2 is SQIVND (reference sequence). There are 13 residues in the CDR3. J lost 6 bases, V lost 5 bases, and 6 bases had no gene match.

This chain joins TRBV27 and TRBJ1-4, with 10 positions matching TRBD1. Germline CDR1 MNHEY, CDR2 SMNVEV (reference sequence). The V gene end was trimmed by 5 bases and the J gene end by 10 bases; junction bases not matched to a gene: 7. The CDR3 consists of 14 residues. CDR3 in DNA: TGTGCCAGCAGTCGGGACAGGGGATATGCAAAACTGTTTTTT. As protein: CASSRDRGYAKLFF.

CDR3 sequence reads: CASSQNRGHNQPQHF. The CDR3 DNA is TGCGCCAGCAGCCAGAATCGGGGTCATAATCAGCCCCAGCATTTT. The chain links TRBV4-1 to TRBJ1-5; D gene ambiguous. This CDR3 has 15 residues. V gave up 3 bases and J gave up 4 bases, with 13 bases separating them. Germline V lookup: CDR1 MGHRA, CDR2 YSYEKL.

The chain recombines TRBV9 with TRBJ1-3, with a weak D call TRBD1 (5 bases). The V end was cut by 4 bases, the J end by 2 bases, with 22 bases between. The CDR3 runs 18 residues. The germline V gene has CDR1 SGDLS and CDR2 YYNGEE. CDR3 sequence (DNA): TGTGCCAGCAGCCCGAAGTCCCCAATGGTGGGGCCTGGAAACACCATATATTTT. Translation gives CASSPKSPMVGPGNTIYF. The full variable domain, rest sourced from reference TRBV9 and TRBJ1-3, is DSGVTQTPKHLITATGQRVTLRCSPRSGDLSVYWYQQSLDQGLQFLIQYYNGEERAKGNILERFSAQQFPDLHSELNLSSLELGDSALYFCASSPKSPMVGPGNTIYFGEGSWLTVV.

The rearrangement joins TRBV4-3 to TRBJ2-7; 10 bases fit TRBD1. The junction had 11 bases not matched to a gene; V was cut back by 1 base and J by 5 bases. CDR3 length: 17 amino acids. Germline V CDR1 and CDR2: LGHNA, YSLEER. The CDR3 DNA reads as TGCGCCAGCAGCCAAGGTGCTTTCGGGGACAGGGGCAACGAGCAGTACTTC. This gives the protein CASSQGAFGDRGNEQYF.

This chain links TRBV24-1 with TRBJ1-2; tentatively, D is TRBD1 (5 bases). The CDR3 runs 15 residues. Deletions cut 2 bases from V and 4 bases from J, with 13 bases between. CDR1 is KGHDR and CDR2 is SFDVKD in the germline V gene. In DNA, the CDR3 is TGTGCCACCAGTGATTCCCGAAGGACATCCTATGGCTACACCTTC. Translation gives CATSDSRRTSYGYTF.

The count of this clone is one. The V gene is TRBV29-1, the J gene TRBJ1-3; no definite D call. This CDR3 contains 14 residues. The V end was cut by 1 base, the J end by 0 bases, with 7 bases between. Germline CDR1 and CDR2: SQVTM and ANQGSEA. The CDR3 spells CSVEVLSSGNTIYF. In DNA form, the CDR3 reads TGCAGCGTTGAAGTACTGAGCTCTGGAAACACCATATATTTT.

This chain connects TRBV10-3 to TRBJ1-2; possible D gene TRBD1, 6 bases. V was clipped by 2 bases and J by 3 bases, with 13 bases between them. The germline V gene encodes CDR1 ENHRY and CDR2 SYGVKD. This CDR3 comprises 15 residues. In nucleotides, the CDR3 is TGTGCCATCAGTGAGCCCCCGACAGGATACTATGGCTACACCTTC. It is translated as CAISEPPTGYYGYTF.

J is TRBJ2-7 and V is TRBV6-2 or TRBV6-3; perhaps TRBD2 as D (5 bases). V lost 7 bases, J lost 0 bases, and 13 bases lay in between. This CDR3 is built from 14 residues. The V gene's germline CDR1 is MNHEY and CDR2 SVGEGT. The CDR3 bases are TGTGCCAGCACCCCCTTGGGGAGCTCCTACGAGCAGTACTTC. Translation gives CASTPLGSSYEQYF.

V usage is TRBV24-1 and J usage is TRBJ2-3; TRBD1 matches 11 bases. The J segment lost 4 bases and the V segment lost 7 bases, leaving 6 bases of the junction unmatched. The germline V gene has CDR1 KGHDR and CDR2 SFDVKD. The CDR3 is 15 residues long. In nucleotides, the CDR3 is TGTGCCACCAGCTCCGGGACAGGGGGTCCAGATACGCAGTATTTT. Residues: CATSSGTGGPDTQYF.

The chain links TRBV7-9 to TRBJ2-7; 7 nucleotides match TRBD1. Germline V gives CDR1 SEHNR, CDR2 FQNEAQ (reference sequence). The CDR3 loop spans 16 amino acids. The ends lost 5 bases at V and 6 bases at J; junction bases unmatched: 16. The CDR3 region has the DNA TGTGCCAGCAGCCCACTGGTCGGGACAGTTCCATCCGAGCAGTACTTC. Its protein is CASSPLVGTVPSEQYF.

CDR3 protein: CASSLGPGTGGPLHF. The CDR3 bases are TGCGCCAGCAGCTTGGGCCCCGGGACAGGGGGGCCCCTCCACTTT. V is TRBV5-1 and J is TRBJ1-6; 11 bases agree with TRBD1. The CDR3 runs 15 residues. Germline lookup yields CDR1 SGHRS and CDR2 YFSETQ. V was clipped by 0 bases and J by 13 bases; unmatched bases: 6. Full variable domain (remainder filled in from reference TRBV5-1 and TRBJ1-6): KAGVTQTPRYLIKTRGQQVTLSCSPISGHRSVSWYQQTPGQGLQFLFEYFSETQRNKGNFPGRFSGRQFSNSRSEMNVSTLELGDSALYLCASSLGPGTGGPLHFGNGTRLTVT.

The CDR3 is CAIPKGGSNTEAFF. In DNA form, the CDR3 reads TGTGCCATCCCGAAGGGAGGGTCAAACACTGAAGCTTTCTTT. V usage is TRBV6-5 and J usage is TRBJ1-1, with unresolved D. CDR3 length equals 14 residues. The V end lost 10 bases, the J end lost 2 bases, and 17 bases lay between the germline ends. CDR1 is MNHEY, CDR2 SVGAGI, per germline.